What follows describes a single T cell receptor beta chain. Its target is unknown. This specimen comes from a study of cytomegalovirus exposure and HLA in healthy donors. As for the study in general: Earlier results showed approximately 120 million unique TCR beta sequences derived from roughly 190 million T cells.

Study-level results: Associated with cytomegalovirus, according to the listing, were 150 to 200 TCR beta chains. A later analysis linked a missense DCLRE1C variant to TCR beta V- and J-gene trimming. In a later analysis, specific HLA alleles were associated with 16,000 or so TCR beta sequences at a 0.05 false discovery rate.

CDR1 is SGDLS, CDR2 YYNGEE, per germline. This CDR3 comprises 15 residues. V trimming: 3 bases; J trimming: 7 bases; junction bases outside the gene matches: 10. The PCR had 60 Vbeta and 13 Jbeta primers. The data were produced by immunoSEQ multiplex PCR, yet TCRdb's version contains in-frame clones alone and is incomplete. The sample yields about 250,000 clones, around two thirds seen once. This receptor was obtained from a female donor in good health and CMV-seronegative. This sequence joins TRBV9 and TRBJ2-1; 7 nucleotides match TRBD2. Sequenced sample: PBMCs. CDR3 in amino acids: CASSGERDLLNEQFF. The CDR3, as DNA: TGTGCCAGCAGCGGAGAGCGGGACCTCCTTAATGAGCAGTTCTTC.